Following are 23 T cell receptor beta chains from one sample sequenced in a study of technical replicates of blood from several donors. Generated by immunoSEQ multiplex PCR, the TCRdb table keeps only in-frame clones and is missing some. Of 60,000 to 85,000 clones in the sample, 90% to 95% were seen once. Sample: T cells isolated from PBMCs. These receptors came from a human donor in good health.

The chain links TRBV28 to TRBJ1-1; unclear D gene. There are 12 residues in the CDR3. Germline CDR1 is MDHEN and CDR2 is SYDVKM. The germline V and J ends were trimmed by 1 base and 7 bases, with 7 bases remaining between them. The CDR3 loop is CASSLSSFEAFF. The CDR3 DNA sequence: TGTGCCAGCAGTTTATCCTCTTTTGAAGCTTTCTTT.

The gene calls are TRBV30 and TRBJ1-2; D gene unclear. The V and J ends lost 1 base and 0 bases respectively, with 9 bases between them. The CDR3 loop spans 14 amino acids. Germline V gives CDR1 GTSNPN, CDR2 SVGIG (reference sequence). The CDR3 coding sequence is TGTGCCTGGAGTGCACCCGGGGCTAACTATGGCTACACCTTC. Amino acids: CAWSAPGANYGYTF.

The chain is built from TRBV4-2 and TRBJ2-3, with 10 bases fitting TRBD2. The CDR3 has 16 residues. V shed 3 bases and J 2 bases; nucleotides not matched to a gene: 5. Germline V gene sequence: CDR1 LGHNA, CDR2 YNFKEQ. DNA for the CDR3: TGTGCCAGCAGCCAGCTGACTAGCGGGTTCACAGATACGCAGTATTTT. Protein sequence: CASSQLTSGFTDTQYF.

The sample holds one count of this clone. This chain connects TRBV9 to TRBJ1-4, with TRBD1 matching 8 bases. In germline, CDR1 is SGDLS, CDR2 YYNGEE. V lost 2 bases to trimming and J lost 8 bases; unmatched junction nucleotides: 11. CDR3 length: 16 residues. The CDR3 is CASSVGAGTGGEKLFF. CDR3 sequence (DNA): TGTGCCAGCAGCGTTGGAGCCGGGACAGGAGGGGAAAAACTGTTTTTT.

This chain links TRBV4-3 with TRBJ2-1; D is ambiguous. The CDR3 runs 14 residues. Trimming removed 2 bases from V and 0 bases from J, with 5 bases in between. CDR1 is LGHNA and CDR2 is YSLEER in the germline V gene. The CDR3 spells CASSQFLSYNEQFF. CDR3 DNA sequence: TGCGCCAGCAGCCAATTTCTCTCCTACAATGAGCAGTTCTTC.

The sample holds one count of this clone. CDR3 region: CASSYLVTEAFF. The CDR3 nucleotides are TGTGCCAGCAGCTACTTGGTCACTGAAGCTTTCTTT. This chain connects TRBV7-2 to TRBJ1-1; D remains ambiguous. The CDR3 runs to 12 residues. Germline V gene lookup returns CDR1 SGHTA and CDR2 FQGNSA. Trimming took 4 bases from V and 4 from J, leaving 7 bases between them.

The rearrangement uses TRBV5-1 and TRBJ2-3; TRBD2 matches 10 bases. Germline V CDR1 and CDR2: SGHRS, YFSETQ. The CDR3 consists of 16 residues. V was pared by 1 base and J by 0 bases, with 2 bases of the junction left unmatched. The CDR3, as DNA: TGCGCCAGCAGCTTGATGACTAGCGGGAGCACAGATACGCAGTATTTT. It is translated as CASSLMTSGSTDTQYF.

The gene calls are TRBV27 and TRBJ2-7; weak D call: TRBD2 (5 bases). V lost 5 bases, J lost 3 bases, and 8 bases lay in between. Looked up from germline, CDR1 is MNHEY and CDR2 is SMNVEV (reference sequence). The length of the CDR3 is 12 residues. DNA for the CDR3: TGTGCCAGCAGTGGGAGTCTCTACGAGCAGTACTTC. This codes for CASSGSLYEQYF.

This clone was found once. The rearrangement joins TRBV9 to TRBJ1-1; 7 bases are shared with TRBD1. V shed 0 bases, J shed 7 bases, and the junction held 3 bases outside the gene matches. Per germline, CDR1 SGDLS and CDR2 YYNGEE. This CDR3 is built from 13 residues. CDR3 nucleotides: TGTGCCAGCAGCGTAGACAGGGGTTATGAAGCTTTCTTT. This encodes CASSVDRGYEAFF.

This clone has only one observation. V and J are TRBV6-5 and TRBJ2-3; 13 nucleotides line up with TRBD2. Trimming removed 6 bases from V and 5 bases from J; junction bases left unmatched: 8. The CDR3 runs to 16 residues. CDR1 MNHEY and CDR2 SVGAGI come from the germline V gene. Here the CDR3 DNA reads TGTGCCAGCAGCTACCAGGGACTAGCGGGGCGAGATACGCAGTATTTT. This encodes CASSYQGLAGRDTQYF.

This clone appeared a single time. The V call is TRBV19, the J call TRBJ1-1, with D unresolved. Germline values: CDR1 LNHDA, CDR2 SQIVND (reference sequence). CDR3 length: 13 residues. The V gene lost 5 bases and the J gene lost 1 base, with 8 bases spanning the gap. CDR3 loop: CASSASQNTEAFF. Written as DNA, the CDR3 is TGTGCCAGTAGTGCGTCCCAGAACACTGAAGCTTTCTTT.

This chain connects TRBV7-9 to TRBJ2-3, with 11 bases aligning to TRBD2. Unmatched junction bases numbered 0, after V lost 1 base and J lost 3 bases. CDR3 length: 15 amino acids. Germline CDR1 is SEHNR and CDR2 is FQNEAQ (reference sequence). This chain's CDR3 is CASSLGTSGTDTQYF. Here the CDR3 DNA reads TGTGCCAGCAGCTTAGGGACTAGCGGGACAGATACGCAGTATTTT. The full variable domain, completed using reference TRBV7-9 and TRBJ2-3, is DTGVSQNPRHKITKRGQNVTFRCDPISEHNRLYWYRQTLGQGPEFLTYFQNEAQLEKSRLLSDRFSAERPKGSFSTLEIQRTEQGDSAMYLCASSLGTSGTDTQYFGPGTRLTVL.

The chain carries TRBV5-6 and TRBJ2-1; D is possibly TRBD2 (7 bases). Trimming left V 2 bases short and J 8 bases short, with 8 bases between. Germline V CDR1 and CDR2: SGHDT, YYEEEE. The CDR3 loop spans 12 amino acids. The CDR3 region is CASSLGGDEQFF. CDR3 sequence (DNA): TGTGCCAGCAGCTTAGGGGGGGATGAGCAGTTCTTC.

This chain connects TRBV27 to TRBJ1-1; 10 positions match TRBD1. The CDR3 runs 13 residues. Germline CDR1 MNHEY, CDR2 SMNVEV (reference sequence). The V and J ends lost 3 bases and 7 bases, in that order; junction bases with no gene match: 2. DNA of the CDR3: TGTGCCAGCAGTTTGGGACAGGGGTATGAAGCTTTCTTT. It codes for CASSLGQGYEAFF.

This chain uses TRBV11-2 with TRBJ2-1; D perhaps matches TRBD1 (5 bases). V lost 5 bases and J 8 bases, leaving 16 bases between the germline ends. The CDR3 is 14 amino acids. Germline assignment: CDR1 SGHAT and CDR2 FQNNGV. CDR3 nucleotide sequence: TGTGCCAGCAGCCTAAGGGGCCAGGCGGATGAGCAGTTCTTC. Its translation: CASSLRGQADEQFF.

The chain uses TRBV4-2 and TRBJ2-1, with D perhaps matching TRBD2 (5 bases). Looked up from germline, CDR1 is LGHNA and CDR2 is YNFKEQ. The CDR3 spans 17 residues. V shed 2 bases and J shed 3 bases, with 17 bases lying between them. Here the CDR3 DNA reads TGTGCCAGCAGCCAATTTTTGAGCGGAACGGTCTACAATGAGCAGTTCTTC. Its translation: CASSQFLSGTVYNEQFF.

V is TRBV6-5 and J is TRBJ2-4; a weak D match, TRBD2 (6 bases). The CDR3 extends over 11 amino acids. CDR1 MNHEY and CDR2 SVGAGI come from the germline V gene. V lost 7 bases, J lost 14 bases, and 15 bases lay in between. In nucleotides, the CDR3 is TGTGCCAGCACCATAGGGACTGAGGAGTACTTC. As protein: CASTIGTEEYF.

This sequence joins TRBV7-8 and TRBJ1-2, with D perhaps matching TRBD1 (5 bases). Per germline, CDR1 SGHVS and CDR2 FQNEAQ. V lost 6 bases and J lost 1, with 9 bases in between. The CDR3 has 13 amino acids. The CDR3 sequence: CASRGDFNYGYTF. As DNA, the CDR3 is TGTGCCAGCAGGGGGGACTTTAACTATGGCTACACCTTC.

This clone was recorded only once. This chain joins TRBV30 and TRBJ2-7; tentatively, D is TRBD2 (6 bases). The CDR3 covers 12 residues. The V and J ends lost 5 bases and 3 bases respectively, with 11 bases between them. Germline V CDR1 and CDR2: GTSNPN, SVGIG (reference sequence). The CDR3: CAWGKAGYEQYF. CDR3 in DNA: TGTGCCTGGGGGAAAGCGGGCTACGAGCAGTACTTC.

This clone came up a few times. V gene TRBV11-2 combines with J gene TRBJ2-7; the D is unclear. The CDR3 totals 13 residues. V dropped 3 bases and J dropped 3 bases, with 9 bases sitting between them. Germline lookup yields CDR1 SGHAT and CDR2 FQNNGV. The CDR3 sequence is CASSLSGIYEQYF. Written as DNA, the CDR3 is TGTGCCAGCAGCTTGTCAGGAATCTACGAGCAGTACTTC.

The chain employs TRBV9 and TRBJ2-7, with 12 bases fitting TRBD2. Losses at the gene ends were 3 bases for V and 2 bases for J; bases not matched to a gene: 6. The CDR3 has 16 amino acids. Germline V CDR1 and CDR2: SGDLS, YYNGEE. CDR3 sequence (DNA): TGTGCCAGCAGCGCCTCGACTAGCGGGAGCGCCTACGAGCAGTACTTC. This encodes CASSASTSGSAYEQYF.

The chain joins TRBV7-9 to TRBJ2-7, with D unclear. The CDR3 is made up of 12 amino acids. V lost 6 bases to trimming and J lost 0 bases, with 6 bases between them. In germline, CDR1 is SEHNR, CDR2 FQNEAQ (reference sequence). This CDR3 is CASSPSSYEQYF. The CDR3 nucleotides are TGTGCCAGCAGTCCGAGCTCCTACGAGCAGTACTTC.

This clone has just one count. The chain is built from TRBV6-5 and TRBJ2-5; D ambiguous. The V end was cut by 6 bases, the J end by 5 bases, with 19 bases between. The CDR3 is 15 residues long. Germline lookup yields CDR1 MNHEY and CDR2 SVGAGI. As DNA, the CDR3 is TGTGCCAGCAGCTACAGTCTAGGCATTGGGGAGACCCAGTACTTC. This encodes CASSYSLGIGETQYF.